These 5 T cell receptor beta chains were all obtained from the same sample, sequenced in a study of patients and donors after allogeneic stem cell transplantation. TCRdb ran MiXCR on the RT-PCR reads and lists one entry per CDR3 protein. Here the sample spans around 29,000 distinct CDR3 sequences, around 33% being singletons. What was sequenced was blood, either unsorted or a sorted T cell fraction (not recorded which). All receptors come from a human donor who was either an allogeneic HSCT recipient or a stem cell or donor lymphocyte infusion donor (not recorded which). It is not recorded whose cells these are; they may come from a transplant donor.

The CDR3 sequence is CASRWDRGGQTQYF. CDR3 nucleotide sequence: TGTGCCAGCAGATGGGACAGGGGCGGCCAGACGCAGTACTTC. The chain combines TRBV28 with TRBJ2-7; 10 positions match TRBD1. From germline, CDR1 is MDHEN and CDR2 SYDVKM. The CDR3 loop spans 14 amino acids. With 6 bases clipped from V and 9 bases from J, the junction kept 11 bases outside the gene matches.

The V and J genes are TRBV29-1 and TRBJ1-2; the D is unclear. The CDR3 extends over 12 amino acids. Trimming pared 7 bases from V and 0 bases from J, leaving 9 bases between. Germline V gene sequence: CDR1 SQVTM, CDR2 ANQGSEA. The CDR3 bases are TGCAGCGCAGAGTCCTCTAACTATGGCTACACCTTC. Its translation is CSAESSNYGYTF. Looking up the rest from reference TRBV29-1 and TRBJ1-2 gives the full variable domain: SAVISQKPSRDICQRGTSLTIQCQVDSQVTMMFWYRQQPGQSLTLIATANQGSEATYESGFVIDKFPISRPNLTFSTLTVSNMSPEDSSIYLCSAESSNYGYTFGSGTRLTVV.

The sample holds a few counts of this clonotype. The CDR3 protein is CASSLGGSSTEAFF. Written as DNA, the CDR3 is TGTGCCAGCAGCTTAGGGGGCAGCAGCACTGAAGCTTTCTTT. The chain recombines TRBV7-2 with TRBJ1-1, with D maybe TRBD1 (5 bases). The V and J ends lost 1 base and 4 bases respectively, with 10 bases between them. This CDR3 comprises 14 residues. Germline CDR1 and CDR2: SGHTA and FQGNSA.

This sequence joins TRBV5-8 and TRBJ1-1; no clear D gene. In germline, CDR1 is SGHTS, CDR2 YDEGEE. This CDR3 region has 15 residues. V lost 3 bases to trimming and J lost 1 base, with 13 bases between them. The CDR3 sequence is CASSSKRASNTEAFF. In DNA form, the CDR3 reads TGTGCCAGCAGCTCTAAGCGGGCCTCGAACACTGAAGCTTTCTTT. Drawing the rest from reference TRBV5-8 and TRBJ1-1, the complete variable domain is EAGVTQSPTHLIKTRGQQATLRCSPISGHTSVYWYQQALGLGLQFLLWYDEGEERNRGNFPPRFSGRQFPNYSSELNVNALELEDSALYLCASSSKRASNTEAFFGQGTRLTVV.

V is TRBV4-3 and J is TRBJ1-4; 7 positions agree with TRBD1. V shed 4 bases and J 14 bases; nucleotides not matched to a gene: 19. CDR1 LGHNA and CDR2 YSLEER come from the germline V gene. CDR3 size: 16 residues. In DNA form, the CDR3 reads TGCGCCAGCAGCCGTTACCTCCGGGACAGTGTTCTACGGCTGTTTTTT. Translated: CASSRYLRDSVLRLFF.